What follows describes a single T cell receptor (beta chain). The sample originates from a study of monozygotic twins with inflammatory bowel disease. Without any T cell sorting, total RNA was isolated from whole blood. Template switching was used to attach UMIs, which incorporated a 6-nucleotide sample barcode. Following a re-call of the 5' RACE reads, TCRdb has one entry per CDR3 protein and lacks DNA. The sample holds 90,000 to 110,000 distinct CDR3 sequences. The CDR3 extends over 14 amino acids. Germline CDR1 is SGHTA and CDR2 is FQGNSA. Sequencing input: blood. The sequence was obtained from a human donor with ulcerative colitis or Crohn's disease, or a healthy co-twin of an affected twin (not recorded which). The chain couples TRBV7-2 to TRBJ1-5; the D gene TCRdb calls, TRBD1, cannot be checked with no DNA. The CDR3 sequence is CASSLEQGYQPQHF. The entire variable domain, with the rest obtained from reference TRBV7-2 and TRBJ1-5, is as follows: GAGVSQSPSNKVTEKGKDVELRCDPISGHTALYWYRQSLGQGLEFLIYFQGNSAPDKSGLPSDRFSAERTGGSVSTLTIQRTQQEDSAVYLCASSLEQGYQPQHFGDGTRLSIL.